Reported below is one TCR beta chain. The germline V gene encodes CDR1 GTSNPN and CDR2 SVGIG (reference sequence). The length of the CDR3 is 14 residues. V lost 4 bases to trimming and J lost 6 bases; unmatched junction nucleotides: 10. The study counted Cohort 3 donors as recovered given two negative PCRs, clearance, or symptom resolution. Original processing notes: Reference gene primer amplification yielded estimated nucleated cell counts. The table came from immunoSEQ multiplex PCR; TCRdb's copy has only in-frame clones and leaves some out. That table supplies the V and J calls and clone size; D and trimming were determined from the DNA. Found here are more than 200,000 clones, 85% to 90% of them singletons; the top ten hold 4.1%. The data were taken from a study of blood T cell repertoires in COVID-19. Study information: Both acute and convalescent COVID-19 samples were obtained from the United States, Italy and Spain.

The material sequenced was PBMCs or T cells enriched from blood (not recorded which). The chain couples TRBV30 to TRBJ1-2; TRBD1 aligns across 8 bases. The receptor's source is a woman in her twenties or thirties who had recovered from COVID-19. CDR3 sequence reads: CAWTPGQGLNGYTF. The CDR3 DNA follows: TGTGCCTGGACTCCCGGACAGGGTTTGAATGGCTACACCTTC. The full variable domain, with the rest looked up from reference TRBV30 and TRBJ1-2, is SQTIHQWPATLVQPVGSPLSLECTVEGTSNPNLYWYRQAAGRGLQLLFYSVGIGQISSEVPQNLSASRPQDRQFILSSKKLLLSDSGFYLCAWTPGQGLNGYTFGSGTRLTVV.